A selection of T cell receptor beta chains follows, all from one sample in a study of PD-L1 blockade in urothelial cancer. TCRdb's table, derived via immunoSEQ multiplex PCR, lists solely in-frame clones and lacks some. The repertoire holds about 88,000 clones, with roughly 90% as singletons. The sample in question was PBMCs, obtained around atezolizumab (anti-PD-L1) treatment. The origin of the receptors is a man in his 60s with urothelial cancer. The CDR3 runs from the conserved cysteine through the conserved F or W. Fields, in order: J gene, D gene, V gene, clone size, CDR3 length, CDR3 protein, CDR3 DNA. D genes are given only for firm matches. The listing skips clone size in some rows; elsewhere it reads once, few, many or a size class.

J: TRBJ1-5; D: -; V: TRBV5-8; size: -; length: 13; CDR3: CASSFGLAQPQHF; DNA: TGTGCCAGCAGCTTTGGATTAGCTCAGCCCCAGCATTTT
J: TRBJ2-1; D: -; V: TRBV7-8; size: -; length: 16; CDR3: CASSPTLRGPYNEQFF; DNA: TGTGCCAGCAGCCCTACCTTGCGGGGACCATACAATGAGCAGTTCTTC
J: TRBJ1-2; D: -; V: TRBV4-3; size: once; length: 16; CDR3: CASSQGVGQSNYGYTF; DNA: TGCGCCAGCAGCCAAGGCGTAGGACAGTCCAACTATGGCTACACCTTC
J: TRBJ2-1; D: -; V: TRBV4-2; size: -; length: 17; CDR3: CASSQDQVGRGYNEQFF; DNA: TGTGCCAGCAGCCAAGACCAGGTGGGGCGGGGCTACAATGAGCAGTTCTTC
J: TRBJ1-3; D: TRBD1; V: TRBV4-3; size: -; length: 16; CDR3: CASSQDGDRGWDTIYF; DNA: TGCGCCAGCAGCCAAGATGGAGACAGGGGGTGGGACACCATATATTTT
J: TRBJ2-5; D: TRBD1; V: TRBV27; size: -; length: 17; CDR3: CASSFLQGGQGKETQYF; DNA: TGTGCCAGCAGTTTCCTGCAAGGGGGACAGGGAAAAGAGACCCAGTACTTC
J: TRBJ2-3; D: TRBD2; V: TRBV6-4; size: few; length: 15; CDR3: CASSDTSGGADTQYF; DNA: TGTGCCAGCAGTGACACTAGCGGGGGGGCAGATACGCAGTATTTT
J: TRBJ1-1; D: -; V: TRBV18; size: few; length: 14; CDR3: CASSKGRDFAEAFF; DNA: TGTGCCAGCTCGAAAGGGAGAGACTTCGCTGAAGCTTTCTTT
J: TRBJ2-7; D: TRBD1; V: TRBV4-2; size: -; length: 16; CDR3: CASSQDIGTGGAEQYF; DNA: TGTGCCAGCAGCCAAGATATAGGGACAGGGGGCGCCGAGCAGTACTTC
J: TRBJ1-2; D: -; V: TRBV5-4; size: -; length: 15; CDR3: CASSFGGSANYGYTF; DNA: TGTGCCAGCAGCTTTGGCGGATCAGCTAACTATGGCTACACCTTC
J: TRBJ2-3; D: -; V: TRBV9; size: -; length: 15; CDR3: CASSVSGGRTDTQYF; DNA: TGTGCCAGCAGCGTATCCGGGGGGCGCACAGATACGCAGTATTTT
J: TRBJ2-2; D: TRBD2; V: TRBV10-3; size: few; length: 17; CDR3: CAISEKSTIAGAGELFF; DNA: TGTGCCATCAGTGAGAAGTCGACTATAGCGGGAGCCGGGGAGCTGTTTTTT
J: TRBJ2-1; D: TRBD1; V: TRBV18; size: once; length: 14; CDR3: CASASGTGHNEQFF; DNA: TGTGCCAGCGCTTCCGGGACAGGACACAATGAGCAGTTCTTC
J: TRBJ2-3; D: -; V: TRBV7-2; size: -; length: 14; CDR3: CASSYSTVYTGQYF; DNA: TGTGCCAGCAGCTACTCCACCGTTTATACTGGGCAGTATTTT
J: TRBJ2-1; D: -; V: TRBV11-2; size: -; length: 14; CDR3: CASSLEVGYNEQFF; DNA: TGTGCCAGCAGCTTAGAAGTCGGCTACAATGAGCAGTTCTTC
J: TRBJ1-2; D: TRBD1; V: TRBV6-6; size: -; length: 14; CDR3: CASSYPDRGSSYTF; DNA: TGTGCCAGCAGTTACCCCGACAGGGGTTCGAGCTACACCTTC
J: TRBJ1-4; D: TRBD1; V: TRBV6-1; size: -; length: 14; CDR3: CASSEQDRDEKLFF; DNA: TGTGCCAGCAGTGAACAAGACAGGGATGAAAAACTGTTTTTT
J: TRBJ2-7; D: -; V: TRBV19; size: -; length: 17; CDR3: CASSKEPGTVGRDEQYF; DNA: TGTGCCAGTAGTAAGGAACCCGGGACTGTGGGTCGCGACGAGCAGTACTTC
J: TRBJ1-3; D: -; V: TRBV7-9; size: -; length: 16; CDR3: CASSLRARVTGNTIYF; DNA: -
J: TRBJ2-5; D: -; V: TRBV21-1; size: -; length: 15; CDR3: CASSKVGGQLETQYF; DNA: TGTGCCAGCAGCAAAGTGGGCGGACAGCTTGAGACCCAGTACTTC
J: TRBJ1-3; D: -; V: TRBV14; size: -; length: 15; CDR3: CASSQGSSPGNTIYF; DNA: TGTGCCAGCAGCCAGGGCTCATCCCCTGGAAACACCATATATTTT
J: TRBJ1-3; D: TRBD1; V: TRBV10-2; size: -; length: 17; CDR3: CASSESRDRLFSNTIYF; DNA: TGCGCCAGCAGTGAGTCGAGGGACAGACTCTTTTCCAACACCATATATTTT
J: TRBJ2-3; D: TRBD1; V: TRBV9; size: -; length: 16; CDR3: CASSVAGDRYTDTQYF; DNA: TGTGCCAGCAGCGTAGCCGGGGACAGATACACAGATACGCAGTATTTT
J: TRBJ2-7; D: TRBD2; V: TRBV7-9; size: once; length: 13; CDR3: CASSKSSGYEQYF; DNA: TGTGCCAGCAGTAAGAGTAGCGGGTACGAGCAGTACTTC
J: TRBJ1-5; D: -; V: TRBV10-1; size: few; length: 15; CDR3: CASSEDPGNNQPQHF; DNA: TGCGCCAGCAGTGAGGATCCAGGGAACAATCAGCCCCAGCATTTT
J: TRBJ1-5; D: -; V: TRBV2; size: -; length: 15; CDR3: CASGEQTGTNQPQHF; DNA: TGTGCCAGCGGGGAGCAGACAGGCACCAATCAGCCCCAGCATTTT
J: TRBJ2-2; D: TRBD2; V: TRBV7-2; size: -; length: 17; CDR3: CASSLALTSGSSGELFF; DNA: TGTGCCAGCAGCTTAGCGCTGACTAGCGGGAGCTCCGGGGAGCTGTTTTTT
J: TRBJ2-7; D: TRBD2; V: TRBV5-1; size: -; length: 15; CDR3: CASSGWGLASDEQYF; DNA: TGCGCCAGCAGCGGGTGGGGACTAGCGAGCGACGAGCAGTACTTC
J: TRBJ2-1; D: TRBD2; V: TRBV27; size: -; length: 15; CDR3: CASSLLGLAFNEQFF; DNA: TGTGCCAGCAGTTTGCTGGGACTAGCCTTCAATGAGCAGTTCTTC
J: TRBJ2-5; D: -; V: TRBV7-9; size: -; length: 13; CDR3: CASSRGGGETQYF; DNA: TGTGCCAGCAGCCGTGGCGGAGGAGAGACCCAGTACTTC
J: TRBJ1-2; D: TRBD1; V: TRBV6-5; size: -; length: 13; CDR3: CASSQMDRGGYTF; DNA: TGTGCCAGCAGCCAGATGGACAGGGGGGGCTACACCTTC
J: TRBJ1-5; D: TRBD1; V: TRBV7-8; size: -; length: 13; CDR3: CASSPQGYQPQHF; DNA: TGTGCCAGCAGCCCACAGGGGTATCAGCCCCAGCATTTT
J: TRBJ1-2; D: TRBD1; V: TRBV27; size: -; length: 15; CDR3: CASRYGTGGTYGYTF; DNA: TGTGCCAGCCGCTATGGGACAGGGGGCACCTATGGCTACACCTTC
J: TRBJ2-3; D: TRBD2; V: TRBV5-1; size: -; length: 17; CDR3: CASSFASSGGAGNTQYF; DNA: TGCGCCAGCAGCTTCGCATCTAGCGGGGGGGCCGGGAATACGCAGTATTTT